These T cell receptor beta chains were read from a single sample in a study of blood T cell repertoires in COVID-19. The data were produced by immunoSEQ multiplex PCR, yet TCRdb's version contains in-frame clones alone and is incomplete. Of approximately 73,000 clones listed, about nine tenths were seen once; the top ten hold approximately 1.9%. Input material: peripheral blood. The receptors shown here come from a woman aged 55 to 70 with acute or convalescent COVID-19. CDR3s include the opening cysteine and the closing phenylalanine or tryptophan. A D gene is named only where the DNA matches it firmly. Rows give clone size only sometimes, using once, few, many, or a class for an expanded clone.

clone_size	v_call	d_call	j_call	cdr3_nt	cdr3_aa
.	TRBV5-1	TRBD2	TRBJ2-2	TGCGCCAGCAGGCAGCCTCTAGCGGGGGGCACGAACACCGGGGAGCTGTTTTTT	CASRQPLAGGTNTGELFF
.	TRBV5-1	.	TRBJ1-4	TGCGCCAGCAGCTTGGCTACCGCTAATGAAAAACTGTTTTTT	CASSLATANEKLFF
.	TRBV13	.	TRBJ2-7	TGTGCCAGCAGCCCCAACGGCAGGTACTCCTACGAGCAGTACTTC	CASSPNGRYSYEQYF
.	TRBV5-6	TRBD1	TRBJ2-7	TGTGCCAGCAGCTTTCCCGGGACAGGGGGCCGCGAGCAGTACTTC	CASSFPGTGGREQYF
.	TRBV5-1	.	TRBJ2-5	TGCGCCAGCAGCTTGGGGACAGAACAAGAGACCCAGTACTTC	CASSLGTEQETQYF
.	TRBV5-6	.	TRBJ1-2	TGTGCCAGCAGCTTGCTGGCAGGCCCTAACTATGGCTACACCTTC	CASSLLAGPNYGYTF
.	TRBV11-3	.	TRBJ1-4	TGTGCCAGCAGCCCCACGACAGAAAATAATGAAAAACTGTTTTTT	CASSPTTENNEKLFF
.	TRBV4-1	TRBD2	TRBJ2-7	TGCGCCAGCAGCGACTGGTCGCGGGAGGTCTACGAGCAGTACTTC	CASSDWSREVYEQYF
.	TRBV11-1	.	TRBJ2-2	TGTGCCAGCAGCCCGAGCGTGGCCGCCACCGGGGAGCTGTTTTTT	CASSPSVAATGELFF
once	TRBV5-4	TRBD2	TRBJ2-2	TGTGCCAGCAGGGCGGGACTAGCGGGGGGGAACACCGGGGAGCTGTTTTTT	CASRAGLAGGNTGELFF
.	TRBV5-1	.	TRBJ2-7	TGCGCCAGCAGCTTTTTGTCAGGGAGGTACGAGCAGTACTTC	CASSFLSGRYEQYF
.	TRBV2	TRBD1	TRBJ2-7	TGTGCCAGCAGTCAATACCAGGGGGCGTTCGAGCAGTACTTC	CASSQYQGAFEQYF
.	TRBV19	TRBD1	TRBJ1-2	TGTGCCAGTAGTTCGAAACAGGGGGCGCTTGGCTATGGCTACACCTTC	CASSSKQGALGYGYTF
once	TRBV5-1	TRBD2	TRBJ2-1	TGCGCCAGCAGCCTAGCGGGGGGAACGAATGAGCAGTTCTTC	CASSLAGGTNEQFF
.	TRBV7-2	.	TRBJ2-2	TGTGCCAGCAGCAAAGACTGGTACGGGGGCGGGGAGCTGTTTTTT	CASSKDWYGGGELFF
.	TRBV7-9	.	TRBJ1-2	TGTGCCAGCAGCTCACCCAGGTCGGGGGAGGATGGCTACACCTTC	CASSSPRSGEDGYTF
.	TRBV9	.	TRBJ1-2	TGTGCCAGCAGCGTAGACAGGGAGGGTGGCTACACCTTC	CASSVDREGGYTF
.	TRBV9	TRBD2	TRBJ2-3	TGTGCCAGCAGCGTAGAGGGACTAGAATTGGATACGCAGTATTTT	CASSVEGLELDTQYF
.	TRBV25-1	TRBD2	TRBJ2-1	TGTGCCAGCACCCCCCCTCTAGCGGGGGGGCGTGCCTACAATGAGCAGTTCTTC	CASTPPLAGGRAYNEQFF
.	TRBV6-6	TRBD2	TRBJ2-1	TGTGCCAGCAGTCTGAGTTGGGCGGGGGGGCTGTCCCATGAGCAGTTCTTC	CASSLSWAGGLSHEQFF
.	TRBV3-1/TRBV3-2	TRBD2	TRBJ2-1	TGTGCCAGCAGCCAAGAATGGCGGGAGGACAATGAGCAGTTCTTC	CASSQEWREDNEQFF
.	TRBV30	TRBD1	TRBJ1-2	TGTGCCTGGACCAAAGGACAGGGGGCGAATGGCTACACCTTC	CAWTKGQGANGYTF
.	TRBV3-1/TRBV3-2	.	TRBJ2-7	TGTGCCAGCAGCCCAGGTCCCTCCTACGAGCAGTACTTC	CASSPGPSYEQYF
.	TRBV30	TRBD1	TRBJ2-5	TGTGCCTGGAGTGGGACAGGGTTGTGGGAGACCCAGTACTTC	CAWSGTGLWETQYF
.	TRBV27	.	TRBJ2-3	TGTGCCAGCAGTTTTACTAGCCACACCGGTGGGGATACGCAGTATTTT	CASSFTSHTGGDTQYF
.	TRBV7-9	TRBD1	TRBJ2-7	TGTGCCAGCAGCCAGATGACAGGGACCTACGAGCAGTACTTC	CASSQMTGTYEQYF
.	TRBV21-1	.	TRBJ1-5	TGTGCCAGCAGCTCAACAGGGGAACGGAGTAGCAATCAGCCCCAGCATTTT	CASSSTGERSSNQPQHF
.	TRBV12-3/TRBV12-4	.	TRBJ1-3	TGTGCCAGCAGCCGCCTCCAGGGAAACACCATATATTTT	CASSRLQGNTIYF
few	TRBV5-4	TRBD1	TRBJ2-1	TGTGCCAGCAGTACGCCGCGACAGGGGAATGAGCAGTTCTTC	CASSTPRQGNEQFF
.	TRBV7-2	.	TRBJ2-3	TGTGCCAGCAGCTTAGGAGGCGATATGGATACGCAGTATTTT	CASSLGGDMDTQYF
.	TRBV19	.	TRBJ1-1	TGTGCCAGTAGTATGTATATGGCAGGATGGACTGAAGCTTTCTTT	CASSMYMAGWTEAFF
.	TRBV10-3	.	TRBJ2-7	TGTGCCATCAGTGTTACGGGAGATTATACCTACGAGCAGTACTTC	CAISVTGDYTYEQYF
.	TRBV10-3	TRBD1	TRBJ1-1	TGTGCCGTTGGACAGGGGGTGACACCGAACACTGAAGCTTTCTTT	CAVGQGVTPNTEAFF
once	TRBV28	.	TRBJ2-7	TGTGCCAGCAGTTTATATACTAGTCAGTCGGAGCAGTACTTC	CASSLYTSQSEQYF
.	TRBV28	.	TRBJ2-7	TGTGCCAGCAGTTTAGGCAGGGGATACGAGCAGTACTTC	CASSLGRGYEQYF
.	TRBV19	TRBD1	TRBJ2-3	TGTGCCAGTAGTATAGGACAGGGAGTAGATACGCAGTATTTT	CASSIGQGVDTQYF
.	TRBV5-4	.	TRBJ2-7	TGTGCCAGCAGCTTTGACAAGTACTACGAGCAGTACTTC	CASSFDKYYEQYF
.	TRBV29-1	.	TRBJ2-5	TGCAGCGGAGGGGGGGAGAAAGAGACCCAGTACTTC	CSGGGEKETQYF
few	TRBV7-2	.	TRBJ2-1	TGTGCCAGCAGCTTAGCGGGGGCGGGTAACAATGAGCAGTTCTTC	CASSLAGAGNNEQFF
.	TRBV2	.	TRBJ1-2	TGTGCCAGCAGGGAGCGACAGCTAATCTATGGCTACACCTTC	CASRERQLIYGYTF
.	TRBV6-1	.	TRBJ2-1	TGTGCCAGCAGTGAAGTGGAGAAGTACAATGAGCAGTTCTTC	CASSEVEKYNEQFF
.	TRBV3-1/TRBV3-2	TRBD1	TRBJ1-2	TGTGCCAGCAGCCAAGATCTAGCCCTTAACAGGGGGCGAGATGGCTACACCTTC	CASSQDLALNRGRDGYTF
.	TRBV28	TRBD1	TRBJ1-5	TGTGCCAGCAGTTTACCGACAGGGATGTATCAGCCCCAGCATTTT	CASSLPTGMYQPQHF
.	TRBV27	TRBD2	TRBJ2-2	TGTGCCAGCCGACCGGGGGGGAGCGACACCGGGGAGCTGTTTTTT	CASRPGGSDTGELFF
.	TRBV27	TRBD1	TRBJ2-1	TGTGCCAGCAGTCCCGGACAGGGGGGCTCCTACAATGAGCAGTTCTTC	CASSPGQGGSYNEQFF